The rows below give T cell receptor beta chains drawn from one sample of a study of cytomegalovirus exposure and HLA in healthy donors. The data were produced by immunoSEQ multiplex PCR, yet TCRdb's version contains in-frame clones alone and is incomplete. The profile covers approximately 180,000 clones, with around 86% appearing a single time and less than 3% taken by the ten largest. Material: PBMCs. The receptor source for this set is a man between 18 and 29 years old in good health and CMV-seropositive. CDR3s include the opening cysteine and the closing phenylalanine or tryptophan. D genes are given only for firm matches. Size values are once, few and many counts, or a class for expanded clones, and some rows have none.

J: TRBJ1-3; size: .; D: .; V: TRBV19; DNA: TGTGCCAGTAGTATAACATTTACTGGAAACACCATATATTTT; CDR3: CASSITFTGNTIYF
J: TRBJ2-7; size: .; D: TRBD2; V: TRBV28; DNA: TGTGCCAGCAGTTCGGGACTAGTCTCCGAGCAGTACTTC; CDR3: CASSSGLVSEQYF
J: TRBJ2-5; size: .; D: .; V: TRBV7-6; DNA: TGTGCCAGCAGCTTAGCGGGGCGAGAGACCCAGTACTTC; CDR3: CASSLAGRETQYF
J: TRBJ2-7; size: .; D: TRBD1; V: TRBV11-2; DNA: TGTGCCAGCAGCTACTACAGGGGCCCCTACGAGCAGTACTTC; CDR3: CASSYYRGPYEQYF
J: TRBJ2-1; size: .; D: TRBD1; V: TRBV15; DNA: TGTGCCACCGAAGGACAGGGGGATGATGAGCAGTTCTTC; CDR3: CATEGQGDDEQFF
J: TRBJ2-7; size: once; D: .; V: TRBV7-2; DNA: TGTGCCAGCACCTTTTCCGCGGGACAGACCGAGCAGTACTTC; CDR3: CASTFSAGQTEQYF
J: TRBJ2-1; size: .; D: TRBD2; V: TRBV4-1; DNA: TGCGCCAGCAGCCTAGCGGGAGCCTACAATGAGCAGTTCTTC; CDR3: CASSLAGAYNEQFF
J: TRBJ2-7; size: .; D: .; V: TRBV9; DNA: TGTGCCAGCAGCGTCCGCGACTATGCCTACGAGCAGTACTTC; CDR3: CASSVRDYAYEQYF
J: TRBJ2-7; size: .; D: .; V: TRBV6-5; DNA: TGTGCCAGCAGTGAATTGCCGGAAGGGGGCGAGCAGTACTTC; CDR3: CASSELPEGGEQYF
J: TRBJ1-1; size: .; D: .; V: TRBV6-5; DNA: TGTGCCAGCAGTACACAGAGAATGGGCCTGGCTGAAGCTTTCTTT; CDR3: CASSTQRMGLAEAFF
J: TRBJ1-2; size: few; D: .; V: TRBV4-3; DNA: TGCGCCAGCAGCCAAGATATTCTGGAGGACCTCCGGTATGGCTACACCTTC; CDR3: CASSQDILEDLRYGYTF
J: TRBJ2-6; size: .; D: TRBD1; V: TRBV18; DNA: TGTGCCAGCTCACAGGACAGGGCCGGGGCCAACGTCCTGACTTTC; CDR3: CASSQDRAGANVLTF
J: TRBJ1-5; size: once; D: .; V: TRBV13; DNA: TGTGCCAGCAGCTTCCAGGGGAATCAGCCCCAGCATTTT; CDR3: CASSFQGNQPQHF
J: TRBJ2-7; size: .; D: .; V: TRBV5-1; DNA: TGCGCCAGCAGCCCTGACACCTACGAGCAGTACTTC; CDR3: CASSPDTYEQYF
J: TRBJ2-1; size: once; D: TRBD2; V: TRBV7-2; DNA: TGTGCCAGCAGCTTAGTAGCGGGAGAGCCCTACAATGAGCAGTTCTTC; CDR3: CASSLVAGEPYNEQFF
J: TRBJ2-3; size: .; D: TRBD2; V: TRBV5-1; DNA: TGCGCCAGCAGCTTGAATCCACTAGCGAAAGATACGCAGTATTTT; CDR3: CASSLNPLAKDTQYF
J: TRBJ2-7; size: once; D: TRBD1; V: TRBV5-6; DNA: TGTGCCAGCAGCTACACCAGGGGGTACGAGCAGTACTTC; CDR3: CASSYTRGYEQYF
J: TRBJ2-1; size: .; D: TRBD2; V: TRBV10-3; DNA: TGTGCCATCAGTGAAGTCGCGGGGGGGCTCAATGAGCAGTTCTTC; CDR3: CAISEVAGGLNEQFF
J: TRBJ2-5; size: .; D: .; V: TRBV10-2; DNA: TGCGCCAGCAGTCGCGAGGCGATAAAGACCCAGTACTTC; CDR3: CASSREAIKTQYF
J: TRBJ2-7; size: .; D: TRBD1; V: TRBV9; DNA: TGTGCCAGCAGTGCTAACCCGGGACAGAACGACTACGAGCAGTACTTC; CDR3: CASSANPGQNDYEQYF
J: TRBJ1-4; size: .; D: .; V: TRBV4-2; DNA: TGTGCCAGCAGCCAAGGAGGCAGGACAGAACTGTTTTTT; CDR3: CASSQGGRTELFF
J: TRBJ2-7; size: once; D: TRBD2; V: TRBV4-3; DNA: TGCGCCAGCAGCCAAGACGAGCGGGGGCCCGAGCAGTACTTC; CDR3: CASSQDERGPEQYF
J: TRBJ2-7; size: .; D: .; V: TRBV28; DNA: TGTGCCAGCAGTTCTCCGCGACACAACCTCTACGAGCAGTACTTC; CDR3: CASSSPRHNLYEQYF
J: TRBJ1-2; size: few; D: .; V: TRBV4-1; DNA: TGCGCCAGCAGCCAAGATACGGTTGCTAACTATGGCTACACCTTC; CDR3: CASSQDTVANYGYTF
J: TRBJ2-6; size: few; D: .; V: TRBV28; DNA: TGTGCCAGCAGTCCACTTCAAATCTCTGGGGCCAACGTCCTGACTTTC; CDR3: CASSPLQISGANVLTF
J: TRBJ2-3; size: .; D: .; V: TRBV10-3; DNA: TGTGCCATCAGTGTAGTTCAGCGAACGGGGACAGATACGCAGTATTTT; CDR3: CAISVVQRTGTDTQYF
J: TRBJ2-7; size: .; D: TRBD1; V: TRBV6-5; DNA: TGTGCCAGCAGTTACTCGGGGGGGACAGGGTCCTACGAGCAGTACTTC; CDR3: CASSYSGGTGSYEQYF
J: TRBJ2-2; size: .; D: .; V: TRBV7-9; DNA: TGTGCCAGCAGCTTAGCGGCCACCGGGGAGCTGTTTTTT; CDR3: CASSLAATGELFF
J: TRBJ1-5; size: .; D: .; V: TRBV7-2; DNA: TGTGCCAGCAGCTCAAGGACAGCAAATCAGCCCCAGCATTTT; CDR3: CASSSRTANQPQHF
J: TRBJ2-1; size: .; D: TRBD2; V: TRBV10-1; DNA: TGCGCCAGCAGTGTTATCCCCCATAGCGGGAGAGGCTCCTACAATGAGCAGTTCTTC; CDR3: CASSVIPHSGRGSYNEQFF
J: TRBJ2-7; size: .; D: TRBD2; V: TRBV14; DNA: TGTGCCAGCAGCCAAGGGGCTAGCGGGGGGGCCTTCCCCCTGTACGAGCAGTACTTC; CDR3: CASSQGASGGAFPLYEQYF
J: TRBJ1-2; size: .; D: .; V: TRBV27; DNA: TGTGCCAGCAGCATCGCTGAGGGAAGTGGCTACACCTTC; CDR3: CASSIAEGSGYTF
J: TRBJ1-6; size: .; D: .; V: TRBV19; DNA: TGTGCCAGTAGTATCGTAGGAGGGAATTCACCCCTCCACTTT; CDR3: CASSIVGGNSPLHF
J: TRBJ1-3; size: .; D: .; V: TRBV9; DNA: TGTGCCAGCAGCGCTCCCGGGGGTCCCGGGAACACCATATATTTT; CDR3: CASSAPGGPGNTIYF
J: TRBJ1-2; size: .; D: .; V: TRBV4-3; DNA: TGCGCCAGCAGCCAAGAAAGGTCGGCAGGCAATGACTACACCTTC; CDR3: CASSQERSAGNDYTF
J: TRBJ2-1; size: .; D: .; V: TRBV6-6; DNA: TGTGCCAGCAGTGGCTTCAATGAGCAGTTCTTC; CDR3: CASSGFNEQFF
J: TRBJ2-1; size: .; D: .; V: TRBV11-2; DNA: TGTGCCAGCAGCTTAGTGGGGCAGAATGAGCAGTTCTTC; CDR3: CASSLVGQNEQFF
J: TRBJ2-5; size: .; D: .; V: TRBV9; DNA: TGTGCCAGCAGCGCTGGGGGGTTACAAGAGACCCAGTACTTC; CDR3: CASSAGGLQETQYF
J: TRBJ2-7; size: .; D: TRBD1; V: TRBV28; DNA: TGTGCCAGCAGTTTAAACCCCACAGGGGGCGAGCAGTACTTC; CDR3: CASSLNPTGGEQYF
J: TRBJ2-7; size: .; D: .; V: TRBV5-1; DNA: TGCGCCAGCAGCTTGTATGAGGCCTCAAGTCTCTCCTACGAGCAGTACTTC; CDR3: CASSLYEASSLSYEQYF
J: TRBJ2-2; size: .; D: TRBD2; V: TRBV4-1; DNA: TGCGCCAGCAGCCAAGGTCGATTGGCGGGGGGCCCCACCGGGGAGCTGTTTTTT; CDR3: CASSQGRLAGGPTGELFF
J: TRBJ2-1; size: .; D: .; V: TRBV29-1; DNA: TGCAGCGTTGAAGATACAGAGAGGACGGGGTATGAGCAGTTCTTC; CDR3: CSVEDTERTGYEQFF
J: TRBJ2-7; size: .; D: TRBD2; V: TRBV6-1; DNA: TGTGCCAGCAGTGAACCATTAGCGGGGGGGCCCTACGAGCAGTACTTC; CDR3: CASSEPLAGGPYEQYF
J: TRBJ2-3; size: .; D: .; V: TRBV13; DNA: TGTGCCAGCAGCGAGGAGAGAGATACGCAGTATTTT; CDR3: CASSEERDTQYF
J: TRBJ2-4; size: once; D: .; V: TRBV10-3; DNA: TGTGCCATCAGTGATCGGGGGTCAAAAAACATTCAGTACTTC; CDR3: CAISDRGSKNIQYF
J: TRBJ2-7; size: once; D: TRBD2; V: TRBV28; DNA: TGTGCCAGCAGTGGGGCGGGAGTGGGATCCCTCGAGCAGTACTTC; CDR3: CASSGAGVGSLEQYF
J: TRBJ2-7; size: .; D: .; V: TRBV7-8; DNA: TGTGCCAGCAGCTTCGGTGTCGAGCAGTACTTC; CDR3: CASSFGVEQYF